A single T cell receptor (beta chain) is shown here with its context. The sample originates from a study of blood T cell repertoires in COVID-19. About the study: COVID-19 samples collected from the United States, Italy and Spain covered acute and convalescent phases. PBMCs, B-cell-depleted T cells, or T cells were the source of the cDNA or gDNA that made up the material.

Those enrolled in Seattle joined during active infection and were followed longitudinally afterward. This CDR3 region has 15 residues. Trimming removed 2 bases at V and 0 bases at J, with 11 bases between. Germline CDR1 MNHEY, CDR2 SMNVEV (reference sequence). Original processing methods: From reference gene primer amplification, estimates of nucleated cell counts were derived. Assay: immunoSEQ multiplex PCR; the TCRdb copy retains only in-frame clones and omits some. V, J and clone size reflect that table, while D and trimming were determined from the DNA. The sample includes roughly 350,000 clones, around 86% of them seen just once.

The sequenced sample was peripheral blood. This TCR was sampled from a woman between 45 and 65 years old with COVID-19, enrolled during active disease. V usage is TRBV27 and J usage is TRBJ2-7, with D hard to call. CDR3 sequence (DNA): TGTGCCAGCAGTTTAGGAGATACCAACTCCTACGAGCAGTACTTC. This sequence encodes CASSLGDTNSYEQYF.